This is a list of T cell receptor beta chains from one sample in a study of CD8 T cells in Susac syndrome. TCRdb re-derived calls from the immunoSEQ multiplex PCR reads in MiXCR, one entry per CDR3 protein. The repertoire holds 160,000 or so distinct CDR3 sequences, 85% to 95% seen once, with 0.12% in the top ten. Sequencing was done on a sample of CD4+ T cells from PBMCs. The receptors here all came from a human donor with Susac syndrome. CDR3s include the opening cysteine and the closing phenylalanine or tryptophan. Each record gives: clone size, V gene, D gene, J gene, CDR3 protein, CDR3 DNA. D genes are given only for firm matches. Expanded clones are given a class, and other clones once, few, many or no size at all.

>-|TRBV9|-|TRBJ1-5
CASGGGKGNQPQHF
TGTGCCAGCGGGGGGGGCAAGGGCAATCAGCCCCAGCATTTT
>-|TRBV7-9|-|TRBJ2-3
CASSLGGGKGTDTQYF
TGTGCCAGCAGCCTAGGGGGGGGAAAAGGCACAGATACGCAGTATTTT
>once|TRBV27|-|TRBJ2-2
CASGKGTWDTSNTGELFF
TGTGCCAGCGGGAAGGGGACTTGGGACACCTCGAACACCGGGGAGCTGTTTTTT
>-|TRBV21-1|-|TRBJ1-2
CASTGGGPSFGGYTF
TGTGCCAGCACCGGAGGCGGGCCAAGTTTTGGTGGCTACACCTTC
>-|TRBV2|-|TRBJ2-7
CASSYYNEQYF
TGTGCCAGCAGCTATTACAACGAGCAGTACTTC
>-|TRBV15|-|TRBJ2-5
CATSPRDLGETQYF
TGTGCCACCAGCCCCCGGGACCTCGGAGAGACCCAGTACTTC
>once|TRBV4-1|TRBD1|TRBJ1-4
CASSQDGGTGFEKLFF
TGCGCCAGCAGCCAAGATGGAGGGACAGGTTTTGAAAAACTGTTTTTT
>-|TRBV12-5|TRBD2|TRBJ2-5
CASGPRRGSGAYQETQYF
TGTGCTAGTGGCCCACGTCGTGGGAGCGGGGCGTACCAAGAGACCCAGTACTTC
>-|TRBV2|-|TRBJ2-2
CASKKGRGPGELFF
TGTGCCAGCAAAAAAGGGAGGGGGCCCGGGGAGCTGTTTTTT
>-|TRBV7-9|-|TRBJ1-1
CASSRPGVAFF
TGTGCCAGCAGCCGCCCAGGAGTAGCTTTCTTT
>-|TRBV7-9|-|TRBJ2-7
CASSLGGSSSYEQYF
TGTGCCAGCAGCTTAGGAGGGTCGAGCTCCTACGAGCAGTACTTC
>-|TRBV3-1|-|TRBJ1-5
CASSQDAGDGDQPQHF
TGTGCCAGCAGCCAAGATGCGGGCGACGGGGATCAGCCCCAGCATTTT
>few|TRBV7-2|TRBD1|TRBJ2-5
CASSPGTGGAPETQYF
TGTGCCAGCAGCCCTGGGACAGGGGGCGCCCCAGAGACCCAGTACTTC
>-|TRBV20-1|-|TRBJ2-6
CSANPGTSGANVLTF
TGCAGTGCTAACCCCGGGACCTCTGGGGCCAACGTCCTGACTTTC
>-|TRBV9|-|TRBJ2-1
CASSVRGRNEQFF
TGTGCCAGCAGCGTGAGGGGAAGAAATGAGCAGTTCTTC
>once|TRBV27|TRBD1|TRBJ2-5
CASSLEARGTGVQTQYF
TGTGCCAGCAGTTTAGAGGCCCGGGGGACAGGGGTACAGACCCAGTACTTC
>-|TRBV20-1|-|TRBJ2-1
CSASPAAHYNEQFF
TGCAGTGCTAGCCCCGCGGCGCATTACAATGAGCAGTTCTTC
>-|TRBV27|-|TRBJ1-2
CASSSRERYGYTF
TGTGCCAGCAGTTCCAGGGAGAGGTATGGCTACACCTTC
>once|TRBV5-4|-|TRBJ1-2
CASSLPPGPFYGYTF
TGTGCCAGCAGCTTGCCGCCGGGACCGTTCTATGGCTACACCTTC
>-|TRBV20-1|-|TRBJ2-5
CSVNRVQETQYF
TGCAGTGTGAACAGGGTCCAAGAGACCCAGTACTTC
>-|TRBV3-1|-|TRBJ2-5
CASSQEGAFASETQYF
TGTGCCAGCAGCCAGGAGGGGGCCTTCGCGTCGGAGACCCAGTACTTC
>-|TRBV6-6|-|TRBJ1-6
CASSPGGAGSPLHF
TGTGCCAGCTCCCCGGGGGGGGCGGGTTCACCCCTCCACTTT
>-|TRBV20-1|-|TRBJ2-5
CSASRPEDEVLYQETQYF
TGCAGTGCCTCCCGACCTGAGGACGAGGTATTATACCAAGAGACCCAGTACTTC
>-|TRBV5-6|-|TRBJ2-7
CASSMGLAYEQYF
TGTGCCAGCAGCATGGGACTTGCATACGAGCAGTACTTC
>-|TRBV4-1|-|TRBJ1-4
CASSQDRGGKLFF
TGCGCCAGCAGCCAAGATCGGGGGGGGAAACTGTTTTTT
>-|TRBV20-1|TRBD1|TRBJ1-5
CSATAGTAHRNQPQHF
TGCAGTGCAACGGCCGGGACAGCCCATCGCAATCAGCCCCAGCATTTT
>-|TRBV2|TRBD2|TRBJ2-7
CASSAGSGGAYEQYF
TGTGCCAGCAGTGCCGGCAGCGGGGGGGCCTACGAGCAGTACTTC
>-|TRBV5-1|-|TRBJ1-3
CASALRGRDSGNTIYF
TGCGCCAGCGCCCTGCGGGGGCGCGACTCTGGAAACACCATATATTTT
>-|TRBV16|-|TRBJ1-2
CASSQYNYGYTF
TGTGCCAGCAGCCAATACAACTATGGCTACACCTTC
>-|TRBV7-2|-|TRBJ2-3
CASSYQGRRTDTQYF
TGTGCCAGCAGTTACCAGGGTAGGAGAACAGATACGCAGTATTTT
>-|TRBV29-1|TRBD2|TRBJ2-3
CSVEGVAGDLTQYF
TGCAGCGTTGAAGGGGTAGCGGGGGACCTTACGCAGTATTTT
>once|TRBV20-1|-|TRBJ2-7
CSAREGFSRDRYEQYF
TGCAGTGCTAGAGAAGGTTTCAGTCGGGATCGGTACGAGCAGTACTTC
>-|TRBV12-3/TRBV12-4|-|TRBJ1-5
CASSLTHIQPQHF
TGTGCCAGCAGTTTAACCCATATTCAGCCCCAGCATTTT
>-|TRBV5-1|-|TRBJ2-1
CASSLEKQDRKYNEQFF
TGCGCCAGCAGCTTGGAAAAACAGGACAGAAAGTATAATGAGCAGTTCTTC
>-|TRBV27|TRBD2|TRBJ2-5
CASRSLAGAGARETQYF
TGTGCCAGCAGGTCCCTAGCGGGGGCCGGGGCTCGAGAGACCCAGTACTTC